Sequencing of this TCR beta chain was carried out in a study of PD-1 blockade in classical Hodgkin lymphoma (dated by TCRdb to about 2020). About the full investigation: Nivolumab dosing was 3 mg/kg intravenously every 2 weeks, continuing until either disease progression or unacceptable toxicity. The study used CyTOF and TCR beta sequencing to define a peripheral blood immune signature of response to PD-1 blockade in classical Hodgkin lymphoma. General study outcomes and caveats: CD4+ but not CD8+ TCR diversity rose significantly by C4D1 (p=0.0027 vs p=0.16), most apparent in complete responders (p=0.02). Trial patients with a complete response had baseline diversity similar to that of newly diagnosed patients, while partial responders and progressors had significantly lower diversity. Baseline TCR diversity was reported to be lower in newly diagnosed patients than in healthy donors and to be lower still in relapsed/refractory patients. Patients starting nivolumab less than 1 year after ASCT had lower diversity and were excluded from later analyses to avoid confounding by immune reconstitution. The study covered only a single clinical trial cohort, and the causes of the repertoire differences, possibly disease activity or prior therapy, were still not defined.

Worth noting for this clone: Its antigen target is currently unknown. Base qualities are missing; no much larger clone stands one base away.

The time point label, as the study defines it: cycle 4 day 1 (C4D1), after around six weeks of nivolumab. All trial patients had relapsed after autologous stem cell transplantation, with cohorts A, B and C differing in prior brentuximab vedotin exposure. A total of over 50 patients with relapsed/refractory classical Hodgkin lymphoma made up the trial cohort, and each patient's best overall response was complete response, partial response or progressive disease. Single-agent nivolumab was administered to trial patients in the multi-cohort phase II CheckMate 205 trial. An independent review committee assessed best overall response by applying the 2007 International Working Group response criteria. Trial PBMCs were obtained immediately prior to nivolumab initiation (C1D1) and on therapy at cycle 2 day 1 and cycle 4 day 1. Peripheral blood was collected in 8 mL Vacutainer Cell Preparation Tubes, from which PBMCs were isolated by centrifugation and then cryopreserved.

The Qiagen DNeasy kit was used to extract genomic DNA from unsorted PBMCs and from the negatively selected CD4+ and CD8+ fractions. TCR beta CDR3 regions were subjected to amplification by immunoSEQ multiplex PCR with primers that anneal to V and J segments. A synthetic immune receptor repertoire was used to minimize amplification bias, and any residual bias was removed computationally once sequencing was done. The original pipeline was this. Repertoire diversity was quantified as the Shannon entropy index using custom Python scripts. Unsorted, CD4+ and CD8+ repertoires were analyzed separately, except for combined analyses in which CD4+ and CD8+ sequences were merged in silico. Clonal expansion was defined as at least a 2-fold frequency increase after treatment relative to C1D1, with a pseudocount of 0.5 for undetected baseline clones. Singleton clones were defined as clones with 0 or 1 copy at C1D1, and non-singleton clones were defined as clones with 2 or more copies. Clones expanded in unsorted samples were labelled as CD4+, CD8+ or unknown by matching protein sequences in sorted samples from the same patient. Wilcoxon tests on paired samples were used to test changes in diversity from C1D1 to C4D1. Drawn from immuneACCESS, this table holds only the in-frame rearrangements with V and J called that TCRdb kept. Clones are partly lost; checked studies trace under half to an unresolved V gene and leave the rest unexplained. V and J calls and clone size are as listed in that table; D and trimming were resolved from the DNA. This sample is represented by over 50,000 clones; roughly 87% of them were singletons. The ten largest clones take up 6.5% to 9% of the sample.

CDR1 MNHNS and CDR2 SASEGT were looked up in the germline V gene. The CDR3 covers 13 residues, taking in both the cysteine and the phenylalanine. Only the CDR3 part of the read is kept: 39 bases, read in frame from the first base. V is reduced by 6 bases and J by 7 bases, leaving a spacing of 10 bases between them. The TCR comes from a human donor with classical Hodgkin lymphoma. Sequenced material: peripheral blood mononuclear cells (PBMCs), taken before the fourth cycle of nivolumab. The sequence is built from TRBV6-1 and TRBJ1-6; the D gene cannot be named for sure. For the CDR3, the sequence is CASSPTPNSPLHF. The nucleotides are TGTGCCAGCAGCCCTACCCCGAATTCACCCCTCCACTTT.